A selection of T cell receptor beta chains follows, all from one sample in a study of CD8+ T cells in alopecia areata. Generated by immunoSEQ multiplex PCR, the TCRdb table keeps only in-frame clones and is missing some. In the table there are fewer than 250,000 clones, over 55% of which are singletons. The sequences come from CD4+ T cells sorted from blood, collected at week 24, from a patient treated with tofacitinib. Receptor source: a human donor with alopecia areata. Each CDR3 is given with its conserved first and last residue. A D gene is named only where the DNA matches it firmly. Clone size is not always given. Where it is, it says once, few, many or a class for expanded clones.

TRBD1	12	TRBV29-1	few	TRBJ1-1	CSAMDRGREAFF	TGCAGCGCCATGGACAGGGGGCGTGAAGCTTTCTTT
NA	17	TRBV5-6	NA	TRBJ1-1	CASNEFQGKYGNTEAFF	TGTGCCAGCAATGAATTTCAGGGGAAATACGGGAACACTGAAGCTTTCTTT
TRBD1	14	TRBV15	NA	TRBJ2-3	CATSRAGGFDTQYF	TGTGCCACCAGCAGAGCAGGGGGTTTTGATACGCAGTATTTT
NA	12	TRBV7-9	NA	TRBJ2-1	CASSLLTWEQFF	TGTGCCAGCAGCCTATTAACATGGGAGCAGTTCTTC
NA	13	TRBV6-6	NA	TRBJ1-6	CASSPDPDSSLHF	TGTGCCAGCAGCCCTGATCCAGATTCCTCCCTCCACTTT
TRBD2	16	TRBV7-8	NA	TRBJ2-3	CASSLIAGVVGDTQYF	TGTGCCAGCAGCTTAATAGCGGGGGTGGTTGGAGATACGCAGTATTTT
NA	13	TRBV30	NA	TRBJ2-3	CAWSQTSTDTQYF	TGTGCCTGGAGTCAGACTAGCACAGATACGCAGTATTTT
NA	15	TRBV7-2	NA	TRBJ2-1	CASRNDLGRFNEQFF	TGTGCCAGCAGAAACGATCTAGGGAGGTTCAATGAGCAGTTCTTC
NA	12	TRBV5-1	NA	TRBJ2-7	CASRRDGEKQYF	TGCGCCAGCAGGCGGGACGGCGAGAAGCAGTACTTC
NA	15	TRBV11-2	NA	TRBJ2-3	CASSLDQRFTDTQYF	TGTGCCAGCAGCTTAGATCAGCGGTTCACAGATACGCAGTATTTT
TRBD2	14	TRBV30	few	TRBJ2-2	CAWSVLAESGELFF	TGTGCCTGGAGCGTACTAGCGGAGAGCGGGGAGCTGTTTTTT
NA	12	TRBV29-1	NA	TRBJ1-4	CSAVWGEGKLFF	TGCAGCGCGGTGTGGGGAGAAGGAAAACTGTTTTTT
TRBD1	17	TRBV11-2	NA	TRBJ2-2	CASSLATGTGITGELFF	TGTGCCAGCAGCTTAGCGACCGGGACAGGGATCACCGGGGAGCTGTTTTTT
NA	17	TRBV11-2	few	TRBJ1-1	CAITIRTRRGLNTEAFF	TGTGCCATCACAATTCGGACCAGGCGAGGCCTGAACACTGAAGCTTTCTTT
TRBD1	14	TRBV4-3	NA	TRBJ1-1	CASSPGQGYTEAFF	TGCGCCAGCAGTCCGGGACAGGGGTACACTGAAGCTTTCTTT
NA	14	TRBV7-9	NA	TRBJ2-1	CASSLGPGGNEQFF	TGTGCCAGCAGCTTAGGACCCGGGGGCAATGAGCAGTTCTTC
NA	12	TRBV2	NA	TRBJ2-7	CASSEDRYEQYF	TGTGCCAGCAGTGAAGATCGGTACGAGCAGTACTTC
TRBD2	16	TRBV4-1	few	TRBJ2-3	CASSQDTGGRTDTQYF	TGCGCCAGCAGCCAAGATACCGGGGGGAGGACAGATACGCAGTATTTT
NA	11	TRBV30	NA	TRBJ1-1	CAWSRGTEAFF	TGTGCCTGGAGTAGGGGGACTGAAGCTTTCTTT
NA	15	TRBV7-9	NA	TRBJ1-6	CASSLDSSYNSPLHF	TGTGCCAGCAGCCTGGATAGCTCCTATAATTCACCCCTCCACTTT
NA	10	TRBV20-1	NA	TRBJ1-1	CSAGETEAFF	TGCAGTGCTGGGGAGACCGAAGCTTTCTTT
TRBD1	13	TRBV30	NA	TRBJ1-2	CAQTRDRGFGYTF	TGTGCCCAAACTCGGGACAGGGGGTTTGGCTACACCTTC
NA	12	TRBV30	NA	TRBJ1-1	CAWRTGNTEAFF	TGTGCCTGGCGAACAGGGAACACTGAAGCTTTCTTT
TRBD1	14	TRBV5-1	few	TRBJ1-4	CASKTRDRNEKLFF	TGCGCCAGCAAAACCCGGGACAGGAATGAAAAACTGTTTTTT
NA	14	TRBV30	few	TRBJ2-6	CAWSLGSGANVLTF	TGTGCCTGGAGTTTGGGCTCTGGGGCCAACGTCCTGACTTTC
TRBD2	16	TRBV29-1	NA	TRBJ2-2	CSVLVSGGRNTGELFF	TGCAGCGTCCTAGTTAGCGGGGGAAGAAACACCGGGGAGCTGTTTTTT
NA	13	TRBV2	NA	TRBJ1-1	CASLTVLNTEAFF	TGTGCCAGCCTGACCGTCCTGAACACTGAAGCTTTCTTT
NA	13	TRBV27	NA	TRBJ1-6	CASSLSYNSPLHF	TGTGCCAGCAGTTTATCCTATAATTCACCCCTCCACTTT